The 25 T cell receptor beta chains given below trace back to one sample, sequenced in a study of control samples from healthy donors and cancer patients. Only in-frame clones appear in the TCRdb table, and some are missing; sequencing was by immunoSEQ multiplex PCR. There are about 160,000 clones in the sample; approximately 94% occur only once, and roughly 5.7% lies in the top ten. The sample taken for sequencing was blood. Receptors were obtained from a young man in good health.

The rearrangement links TRBV19 to TRBJ2-7; D possibly uses TRBD1 or TRBD2 (5 bases each). The CDR3 runs to 14 residues. The V end lost 5 bases, the J end lost 2 bases, and 13 bases lay between the germline ends. CDR1 is LNHDA and CDR2 is SQIVND in the germline V gene (reference sequence). This chain's CDR3 is CASSLGRTPYEQYF. Written as DNA, the CDR3 is TGTGCCAGTAGTTTGGGACGGACTCCCTACGAGCAGTACTTC.

This rearrangement joins TRBV5-4 to TRBJ2-1; 8 nucleotides agree with TRBD1. After removal of 0 bases from V and 3 bases from J, the junction contained 8 bases not matched to a gene. This CDR3 is 17 amino acids long. The V gene's germline CDR1 is SGHNT and CDR2 YYREEE (reference sequence). This CDR3 reads CASSLEPGQDSYNEQFF. The DNA of the CDR3 is TGTGCCAGCAGCTTGGAACCGGGACAGGATAGCTACAATGAGCAGTTCTTC.

This clone was observed once. The chain carries TRBV4-3 and TRBJ2-1, with TRBD2 identical over 12 bases. The V gene's germline CDR1 is LGHNA and CDR2 YSLEER. The CDR3 has 14 amino acids. J lost 9 bases, V lost 4 bases, and 4 bases had no gene match. CDR3 sequence reads: CASSLRLAGVEQFF. The CDR3 DNA reads TGCGCCAGCAGCCTCCGACTAGCGGGAGTTGAGCAGTTCTTC.

The chain is built from TRBV30 and TRBJ1-5; D unclear. Germline CDR1 reads GTSNPN; CDR2 reads SVGIG (reference sequence). With 2 bases removed from V and 0 bases from J, the gap between germline ends came to 11 bases. The CDR3 covers 15 residues. Here the CDR3 DNA reads TGTGCCTGGAGTATTCTTCAAGATAGCAATCAGCCCCAGCATTTT. Its protein is CAWSILQDSNQPQHF.

The rearrangement links TRBV6-5 to TRBJ2-1; the D call may be TRBD1 or TRBD2 (5 bases each). V lost 5 bases, J lost 6 bases, and 14 bases lay in between. CDR1 is MNHEY and CDR2 is SVGAGI in the germline V gene. The CDR3 covers 14 residues. CDR3 nucleotides: TGTGCCAGCAGTCCGGGGCGGACCCGCAATGAGCAGTTCTTC. This sequence encodes CASSPGRTRNEQFF.

The chain is built from TRBV4-2 and TRBJ1-4; 9 nucleotides match TRBD1. This CDR3 contains 16 residues. V lost 7 bases and J lost 0; bases outside the gene matches: 6. Germline V lookup: CDR1 LGHNA, CDR2 YNFKEQ. CDR3 in amino acids: CASTEDRGTTNEKLFF. CDR3 sequence (DNA): TGTGCCAGCACCGAGGACAGGGGAACAACTAATGAAAAACTGTTTTTT.

The chain recombines TRBV7-8 with TRBJ2-7; 10 bases align to TRBD2. Trimming took 1 base from V and 4 from J; bases not matched to a gene: 7. The CDR3 consists of 16 residues. Germline V CDR1 and CDR2: SGHVS, FQNEAQ. CDR3: CASSLEPSGSFYEQYF. The CDR3 DNA sequence: TGTGCCAGCAGCTTAGAACCTAGCGGGAGTTTTTACGAGCAGTACTTC.

The gene calls are TRBV18 and TRBJ1-5; D is unclear. This CDR3 has 16 residues. The V gene lost 1 base and the J gene lost 5 bases, with 15 bases spanning the gap. Germline values: CDR1 KGHSH, CDR2 LQKENI. The CDR3 sequence is CASSPLEVRGDQPQHF. CDR3 DNA sequence: TGTGCCAGCTCACCACTAGAGGTCCGGGGTGATCAGCCCCAGCATTTT.

This clone was observed a single time. This chain's CDR3 is CASSRGTAQETQYF. CDR3 sequence (DNA): TGTGCCAGCTCACGCGGGACAGCCCAAGAGACCCAGTACTTC. V usage is TRBV18 and J usage is TRBJ2-5, with a weak D call TRBD1 (7 bases). CDR1 is KGHSH, CDR2 LQKENI, per germline. The CDR3 sequence is 14 residues long. V was trimmed by 4 bases and J by 1 base, leaving 10 bases between them.

V usage is TRBV19 and J usage is TRBJ1-4; D gene ambiguous. CDR1 LNHDA and CDR2 SQIVND come from the germline V gene (reference sequence). This CDR3 has 14 residues. With 6 bases removed from V and 6 bases from J, the gap between germline ends came to 14 bases. This CDR3 reads CASSTGRPHEKLFF. The CDR3 coding sequence is TGTGCCAGTAGCACCGGAAGGCCCCATGAAAAACTGTTTTTT. The complete variable domain, with remaining parts taken from reference TRBV19 and TRBJ1-4, reads DGGITQSPKYLFRKEGQNVTLSCEQNLNHDAMYWYRQDPGQGLRLIYYSQIVNDFQKGDIAEGYSVSREKKESFPLTVTSAQKNPTAFYLCASSTGRPHEKLFFGSGTQLSVL.

V and J are TRBV9 and TRBJ1-1; the D gene is possibly TRBD1 (6 bases). This CDR3 has 15 residues. The V and J ends lost 0 bases and 7 bases respectively, with 16 bases between them. CDR1 is SGDLS and CDR2 is YYNGEE in the germline V gene. The CDR3 here is CASSVVGGRIYEAFF. The CDR3 bases are TGTGCCAGCAGCGTAGTTGGGGGGCGGATCTATGAAGCTTTCTTT.

The chain has TRBV5-1 and TRBJ1-2; TRBD1 matches at 8 bases. The J segment lost 8 bases and the V segment lost 1 base, leaving 7 bases of the junction unmatched. CDR3 size: 14 residues. Germline CDR1 and CDR2: SGHRS and YFSETQ. As DNA, the CDR3 is TGCGCCAGCAGCTTGTCCGGGACAGGAGTGGGCTACACCTTC. Its protein is CASSLSGTGVGYTF.

J is TRBJ1-4 and V is TRBV5-1; 11 bases match TRBD1. The CDR3 runs to 19 residues. V gave up 0 bases and J gave up 4 bases; unmatched junction bases: 11. Germline CDR1 SGHRS, CDR2 YFSETQ. The CDR3 is CASSLGTGGQSRNNEKLFF. DNA for the CDR3: TGCGCCAGCAGCTTGGGGACAGGGGGCCAATCTCGAAATAATGAAAAACTGTTTTTT.

The J gene is TRBJ2-3, the V gene TRBV2, with 9 bases lining up with TRBD2. The CDR3 contains 14 residues. The germline CDR1 and CDR2 sequences are SNHLY and FYNNEI. With V trimmed by 5 bases and J by 1 base, 1 base remained unmatched. The CDR3 sequence: CASSWTSGTDTQYF. The CDR3 coding sequence is TGTGCCAGCAGTTGGACTAGCGGCACAGATACGCAGTATTTT. The full variable domain, its missing parts supplied by reference TRBV2 and TRBJ2-3, is EPEVTQTPSHQVTQMGQEVILRCVPISNHLYFYWYRQILGQKVEFLVSFYNNEISEKSEIFDDQFSVERPDGSNFTLKIRSTKLEDSAMYFCASSWTSGTDTQYFGPGTRLTVL.

The V call is TRBV13, the J call TRBJ2-7; the D gene is possibly TRBD2 (7 bases). The CDR3 loop spans 13 amino acids. Trimming cost V 5 bases and J 7 bases, with 15 bases left between them. The germline gives CDR1 PRHDT, CDR2 FYEKMQ (reference sequence). CDR3 amino acids: CASSPRGGEEQYF. CDR3 sequence (DNA): TGTGCCAGCAGCCCCCGAGGGGGGGAGGAGCAGTACTTC.

This clone appeared once. V usage is TRBV13 and J usage is TRBJ1-2; D unresolved. In germline, CDR1 is PRHDT, CDR2 FYEKMQ (reference sequence). Trimming pared 2 bases from V and 4 bases from J, leaving 8 bases between. CDR3 size: 13 residues. The CDR3 protein is CASSLREFYGYTF. The CDR3 region has the DNA TGTGCCAGCAGCTTAAGGGAGTTCTATGGCTACACCTTC.

The chain combines TRBV13 with TRBJ1-2; 7 nucleotides match TRBD1. The germline CDR1 and CDR2 sequences are PRHDT and FYEKMQ (reference sequence). The CDR3 spans 15 residues. V was pared by 4 bases and J by 8 bases, with 13 bases of the junction left unmatched. Written as DNA, the CDR3 is TGTGCCAGCAGCTCCTACCGCGGGACAGCCGGAGGCTACACCTTC. Protein: CASSSYRGTAGGYTF. The whole variable domain, remainder taken from reference TRBV13 and TRBJ1-2, is AAGVIQSPRHLIKEKRETATLKCYPIPRHDTVYWYQQGPGQDPQFLISFYEKMQSDKGSIPDRFSAQQFSDYHSELNMSSLELGDSALYFCASSSYRGTAGGYTFGSGTRLTVV.

The CDR3 sequence: CASSLMGLRARYEQYF. CDR3 DNA sequence: TGTGCCAGCAGCTTGATGGGGCTCCGGGCTCGCTACGAGCAGTACTTC. The rearrangement joins TRBV5-4 to TRBJ2-7; tentatively, D is TRBD1 (5 bases). The germline V and J ends were trimmed by 1 base and 3 bases, with 17 bases remaining between them. Germline values: CDR1 SGHNT, CDR2 YYREEE (reference sequence). CDR3 length: 16 residues.

This rearrangement joins TRBV19 to TRBJ2-1; TRBD2 matches at 8 bases. Germline trimming cut 5 bases from V and 1 base from J; bases unmatched to any gene: 4. This CDR3 spans 15 amino acids. From germline, CDR1 is LNHDA and CDR2 SQIVND (reference sequence). CDR3 sequence (DNA): TGTGCCAGTAGTCTGAGCGGGAGTTCCTACAATGAGCAGTTCTTC. Translation gives CASSLSGSSYNEQFF.

The chain uses TRBV11-1 and TRBJ1-2; 7 bases are shared with TRBD1. V was clipped by 4 bases and J by 4 bases; unmatched bases: 12. Germline CDR1 SGHAT, CDR2 FQDESV (reference sequence). CDR3 length: 16 residues. CDR3: CASSYYRGPDLYGYTF. The CDR3 DNA is TGTGCCAGCAGCTATTACAGGGGCCCCGACCTCTATGGCTACACCTTC. Complete variable domain (other parts from reference TRBV11-1 and TRBJ1-2): EAEVAQSPRYKITEKSQAVAFWCDPISGHATLYWYRQILGQGPELLVQFQDESVVDDSQLPKDRFSAERLKGVDSTLKIQPAELGDSAMYLCASSYYRGPDLYGYTFGSGTRLTVV.

V gene TRBV20-1 combines with J gene TRBJ2-7, with D perhaps TRBD1 (7 bases). Looked up from germline, CDR1 is DFQATT and CDR2 is SNEGSKA (reference sequence). Trimming shortened V by 3 bases and J by 6 bases, and 21 bases separated the two germline ends. The CDR3 spans 15 residues. CDR3 DNA: TGCAGTGCTAGTGCTCCGGGGCAGGGGGGCCGCGAGCAGTACTTC. As protein: CSASAPGQGGREQYF.

The rearrangement links TRBV19 to TRBJ2-1, with 10 bases fitting TRBD2. Germline values: CDR1 LNHDA, CDR2 SQIVND (reference sequence). J lost 12 bases, V lost 1 base, and 9 bases had no gene match. The CDR3 is made up of 15 amino acids. The CDR3 nucleotides are TGTGCCAGTAGTATAGGTGGGACTAGCGTTGTTGTGCAGTTCTTC. It yields the protein CASSIGGTSVVVQFF.

The V and J genes are TRBV28 and TRBJ2-5, with 7 bases identical to TRBD2. This CDR3 has 14 residues. CDR1 and CDR2 from the germline V gene are MDHEN and SYDVKM. V was clipped by 10 bases and J by 1 base; unmatched bases: 9. Written as DNA, the CDR3 is TGTGCCACCACTAGCGTGGGGGTCCAAGAGACCCAGTACTTC. It translates to CATTSVGVQETQYF.

The chain has TRBV7-2 and TRBJ1-2; TRBD1 matches 9 bases. J gave up 2 bases and V 5 bases, and 9 bases lay outside the gene matches. This CDR3 contains 16 residues. Germline V gene data show CDR1 as SGHTA and CDR2 as FQGNSA. Here the CDR3 DNA reads TGTGCCAGCAGCCCAACGGGAGACAGGGGGAACTATGGCTACACCTTC. It encodes CASSPTGDRGNYGYTF.

The genes are TRBV5-4 and TRBJ2-7; a weak D match, TRBD2 (6 bases). Germline-derived CDR1 and CDR2 are SGHNT and YYREEE (reference sequence). CDR3 length equals 15 residues. Trimming took off 2 bases at V and 4 bases at J, with 16 bases between the two ends. The chain's CDR3 is CASSLVLAVGYEQYF. The CDR3 coding sequence is TGTGCCAGCAGCTTAGTACTAGCCGTTGGGTACGAGCAGTACTTC.